The TCR beta chain described here comes from a study of OX40 agonist ivuxolimab in advanced cancers. Turning to the overall study: Ivuxolimab was a fully human IgG2 agonistic monoclonal antibody targeting the costimulatory receptor OX40 (CD134). Intravenous ivuxolimab was administered to patients every 2 weeks at six dose levels: 0.01, 0.1, 0.3, 1.5, 3 and 10 mg/kg. Partial responses were achieved by three dose-escalation patients, of whom one had hepatocellular carcinoma and two had cutaneous melanoma. In the dose-escalation cohort, roughly 82% of patients were male, and the mean age was roughly 56 years with a range of roughly 23 to 79. The paper reports the monotherapy dose-escalation portion (N of about 50 patients) of the phase I ivuxolimab trial. Among the roughly 52 dose-escalation patients, approximately 20 had hepatocellular carcinoma, 15 or so melanoma, 9 renal cell carcinoma and 9 head and neck cancer. Patients were allowed to have had prior anti-PD-1, anti-PD-L1 or anti-CTLA-4 therapy, and roughly 40% of the dose-escalation patients had previously received checkpoint inhibitors. The purpose of peripheral TCRbeta sequencing was to test whether ivuxolimab changed TCR sequence diversity and led to clonal T-cell expansion.

In regard to this clone: Its antigen is currently not known. No much larger clonotype is one base removed from it; base qualities were not supplied.

Broader findings and caveats from the paper: Antigen specificity was not determined for the clonally expanded peripheral T cells. After ivuxolimab, more expanded clones were found on average in CD8+ T cells than in CD4+ T cells. At doses of 0.1 to 3.0 mg/kg, clonal expansion of both CD4+ and CD8+ blood T cells was observed from baseline to week 6. Low levels of normalized T-cell clonal expansion were also seen in some patients who did not respond. In the 0.1-3.0 mg/kg groups, partial responders were among the patients with the lowest normalized peripheral clonal expansion, particularly in CD8+ T cells.

Measured from the cysteine to the phenylalanine, the CDR3 is 13 residues long. Just the 39-base CDR3 DNA is kept, in frame starting at base 1. CDR1 is given as SGHNT and CDR2 as YYREEE, both from the germline V gene (reference sequence). Ends trimmed: V by 10 bases, J by 7 bases; bases unmatched to a gene: 9. To sequence the TCRbeta CDR3 region, genomic DNA was isolated from the sorted cells. The immunoSEQ Assay was used to sequence the TCRbeta CDR3 regions. TCRdb mirrors the immuneACCESS table, restricted to in-frame sequences. Some clones are absent from its copies; in checked studies, under half trace to an unresolved V gene, and the reason for the others is unknown. For this sample the table gives tens of thousands of clones, of which about 82% were detected only once. Of the sample, over 20% falls within the top ten clones. The trial excluded patients who had a history of autoimmune disease or were on systemic immunosuppression. Peripheral blood for TCR sequencing was collected from all dose cohorts at baseline, on cycle 4 day 1, and on cycle 7 day 1. The samples were drawn from a first-in-human, open-label, multicenter phase I dose-escalation trial of ivuxolimab. Adults with locally advanced or metastatic head and neck squamous cell, hepatocellular, melanoma or renal cell carcinoma were enrolled in the trial. Before TCR sequencing, CD4+ and CD8+ T cells were separately sorted from peripheral blood.

The chain is assembled from TRBV5-4 and TRBJ2-7, and TRBD2 matches 12 of the central bases. The sequence came from an adult with an advanced solid tumor such as melanoma, head and neck, liver or kidney cancer. This specimen was CD4+ or CD8+ T cells sorted from blood, taken in a trial of the OX40 agonist ivuxolimab. At the DNA level, the sequence is TGTGCCGGTTCGTGGCTAGCGGGGGGGGAGCAGTACTTC. Its product reads: CAGSWLAGGEQYF. Full variable domain (CDR3 extended with the reference TRBV5-4 and TRBJ2-7 proteins): ETGVTQSPTHLIKTRGQQVTLRCSSQSGHNTVSWYQQALGQGPQFIFQYYREEENGRGNFPPRFSGLQFPNYSSELNVNALELDDSALYLCAGSWLAGGEQYFGPGTRLTVT.